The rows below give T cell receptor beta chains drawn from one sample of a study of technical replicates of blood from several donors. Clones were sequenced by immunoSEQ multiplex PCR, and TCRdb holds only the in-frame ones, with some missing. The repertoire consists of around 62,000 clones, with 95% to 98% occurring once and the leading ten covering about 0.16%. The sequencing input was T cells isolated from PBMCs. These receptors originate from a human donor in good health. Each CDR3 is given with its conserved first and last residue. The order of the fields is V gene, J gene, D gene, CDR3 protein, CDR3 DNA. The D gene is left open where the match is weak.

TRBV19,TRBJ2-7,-,CASQAVNPYEQYF,TGTGCCAGTCAGGCTGTCAACCCCTACGAGCAGTACTTC
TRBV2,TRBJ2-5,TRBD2,CASPASGRKETQYF,TGTGCCAGCCCAGCTAGCGGGAGGAAAGAGACCCAGTACTTC
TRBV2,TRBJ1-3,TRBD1,CASSLQGAENTIYF,TGTGCCAGCAGTCTGCAGGGGGCAGAAAACACCATATATTTT
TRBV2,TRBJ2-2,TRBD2,CASGGLGPGELFF,TGTGCCTCCGGGGGACTAGGGCCCGGGGAGCTGTTTTTT
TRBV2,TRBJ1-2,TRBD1,CASRGQGAYGYTF,TGTGCCAGCAGGGGACAGGGGGCTTATGGCTACACCTTC
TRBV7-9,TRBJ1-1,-,CASSLDRGGATEAFF,TGTGCCAGCAGCTTAGATCGGGGGGGGGCCACTGAAGCTTTCTTT
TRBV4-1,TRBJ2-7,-,CASSQVRTKVPYEQYF,TGCGCCAGCAGCCAAGTTAGGACTAAGGTGCCTTACGAGCAGTACTTC
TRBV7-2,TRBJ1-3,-,CASSYDSSGNTIYF,TGTGCCAGCAGCTACGACAGCTCTGGAAACACCATATATTTT
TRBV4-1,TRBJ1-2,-,CASSQSYTANYGYTF,TGCGCCAGCAGCCAATCTTATACAGCAAACTATGGCTACACCTTC
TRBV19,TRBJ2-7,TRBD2,CASSIEAGADYEQYF,TGTGCCAGTAGTATAGAGGCGGGAGCCGACTACGAGCAGTACTTC
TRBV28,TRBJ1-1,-,CASSLQGWDTEAFF,TGTGCCAGCAGTTTACAGGGGTGGGACACTGAAGCTTTCTTT